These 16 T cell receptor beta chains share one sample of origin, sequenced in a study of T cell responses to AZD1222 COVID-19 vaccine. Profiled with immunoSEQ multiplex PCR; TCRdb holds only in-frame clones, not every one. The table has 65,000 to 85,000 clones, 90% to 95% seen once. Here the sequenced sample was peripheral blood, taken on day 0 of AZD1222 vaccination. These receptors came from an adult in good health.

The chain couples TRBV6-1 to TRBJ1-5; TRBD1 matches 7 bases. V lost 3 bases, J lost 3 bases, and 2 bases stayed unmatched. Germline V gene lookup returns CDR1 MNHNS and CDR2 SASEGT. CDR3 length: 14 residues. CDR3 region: CASSDGTDNQPQHF. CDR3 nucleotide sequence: TGTGCCAGCAGTGACGGGACAGACAATCAGCCCCAGCATTTT.

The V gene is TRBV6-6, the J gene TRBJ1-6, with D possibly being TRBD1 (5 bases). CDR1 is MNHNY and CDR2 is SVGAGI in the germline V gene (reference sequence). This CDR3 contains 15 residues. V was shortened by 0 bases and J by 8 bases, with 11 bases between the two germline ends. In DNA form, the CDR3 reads TGTGCCAGCAGTTACTCCGGGATGGGGGATTCACCCCTCCACTTT. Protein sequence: CASSYSGMGDSPLHF.

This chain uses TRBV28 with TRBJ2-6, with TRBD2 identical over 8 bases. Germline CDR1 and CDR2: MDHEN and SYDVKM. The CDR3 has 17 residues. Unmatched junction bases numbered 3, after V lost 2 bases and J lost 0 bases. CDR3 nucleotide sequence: TGTGCCAGCAGTTTAAGCGGGGGATTCTCTGGGGCCAACGTCCTGACTTTC. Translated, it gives CASSLSGGFSGANVLTF.

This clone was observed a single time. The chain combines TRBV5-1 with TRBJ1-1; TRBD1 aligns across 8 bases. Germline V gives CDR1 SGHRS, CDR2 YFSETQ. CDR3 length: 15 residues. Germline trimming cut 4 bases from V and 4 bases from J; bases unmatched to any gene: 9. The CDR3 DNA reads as TGCGCCAGCAGCCCTTTCCAGGGGGCCGGCACTGAAGCTTTCTTT. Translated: CASSPFQGAGTEAFF.

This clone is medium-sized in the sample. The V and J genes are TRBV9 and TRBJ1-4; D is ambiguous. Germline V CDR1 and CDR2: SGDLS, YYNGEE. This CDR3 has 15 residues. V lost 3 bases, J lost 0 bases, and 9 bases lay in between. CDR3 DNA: TGTGCCAGCAGCGCGACGACGGCAACTAATGAAAAACTGTTTTTT. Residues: CASSATTATNEKLFF.

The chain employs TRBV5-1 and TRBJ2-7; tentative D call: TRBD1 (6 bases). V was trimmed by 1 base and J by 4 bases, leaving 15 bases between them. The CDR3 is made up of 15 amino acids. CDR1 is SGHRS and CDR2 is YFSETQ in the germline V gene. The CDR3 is CASSLSGQSRYEQYF. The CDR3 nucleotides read TGCGCCAGCAGCTTGAGTGGACAGTCCCGTTACGAGCAGTACTTC.

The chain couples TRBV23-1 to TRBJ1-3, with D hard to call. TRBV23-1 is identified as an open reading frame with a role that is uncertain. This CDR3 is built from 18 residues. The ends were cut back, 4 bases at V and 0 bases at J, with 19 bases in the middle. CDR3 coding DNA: TGCGCCAGCAGTCTACCCGGAAAGACCGCGAGCTCTGGAAACACCATATATTTT. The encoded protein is CASSLPGKTASSGNTIYF.

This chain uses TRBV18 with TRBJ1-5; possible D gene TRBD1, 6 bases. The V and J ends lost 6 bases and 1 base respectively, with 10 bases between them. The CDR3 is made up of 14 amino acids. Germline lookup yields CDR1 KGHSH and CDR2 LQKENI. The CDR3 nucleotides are TGTGCCAGCTCGGGGGGGGCGAGCAATCAGCCCCAGCATTTT. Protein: CASSGGASNQPQHF.

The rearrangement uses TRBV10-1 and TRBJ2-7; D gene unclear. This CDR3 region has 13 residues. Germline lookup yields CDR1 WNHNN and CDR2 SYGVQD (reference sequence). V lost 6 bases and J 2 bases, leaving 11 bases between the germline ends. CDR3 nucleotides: TGCGCCAGCAGCTCCGGGCTGGCCTACGAGCAGTACTTC. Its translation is CASSSGLAYEQYF.

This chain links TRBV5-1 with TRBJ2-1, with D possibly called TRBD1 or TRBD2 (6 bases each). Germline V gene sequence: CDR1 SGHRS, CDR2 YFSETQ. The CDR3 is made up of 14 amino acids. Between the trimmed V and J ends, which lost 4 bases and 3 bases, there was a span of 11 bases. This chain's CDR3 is CASSDGGGYNEQFF. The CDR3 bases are TGCGCCAGCAGCGATGGAGGGGGCTACAATGAGCAGTTCTTC.

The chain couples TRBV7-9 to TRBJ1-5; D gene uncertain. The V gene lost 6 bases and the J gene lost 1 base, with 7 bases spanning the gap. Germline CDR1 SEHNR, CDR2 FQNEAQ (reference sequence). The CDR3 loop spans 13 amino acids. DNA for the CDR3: TGTGCCAGCAGTATGGGGAGCAATCAGCCCCAGCATTTT. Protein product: CASSMGSNQPQHF.

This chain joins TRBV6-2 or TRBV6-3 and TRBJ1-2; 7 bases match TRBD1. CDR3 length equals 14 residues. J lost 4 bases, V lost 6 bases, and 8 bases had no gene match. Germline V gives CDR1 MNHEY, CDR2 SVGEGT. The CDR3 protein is CASSRKTGFYGYTF. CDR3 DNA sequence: TGTGCCAGCAGCCGGAAGACAGGGTTCTATGGCTACACCTTC.

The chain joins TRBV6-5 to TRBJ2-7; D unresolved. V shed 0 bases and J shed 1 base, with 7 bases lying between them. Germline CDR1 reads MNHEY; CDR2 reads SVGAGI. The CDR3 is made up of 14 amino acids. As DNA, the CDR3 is TGTGCCAGCAGTTACTCGATCCGGTCCTACGAGCAGTACTTC. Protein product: CASSYSIRSYEQYF.

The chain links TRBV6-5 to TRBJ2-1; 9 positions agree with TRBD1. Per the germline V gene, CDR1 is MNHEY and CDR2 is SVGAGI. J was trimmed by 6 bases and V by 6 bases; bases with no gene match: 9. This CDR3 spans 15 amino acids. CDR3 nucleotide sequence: TGTGCCAGCAGACGGACCGGGACAGGGCTCAATGAGCAGTTCTTC. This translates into CASRRTGTGLNEQFF.

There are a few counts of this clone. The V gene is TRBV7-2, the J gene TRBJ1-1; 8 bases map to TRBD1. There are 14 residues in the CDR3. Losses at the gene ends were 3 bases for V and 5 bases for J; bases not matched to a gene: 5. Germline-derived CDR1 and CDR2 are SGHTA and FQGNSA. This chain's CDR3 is CASSFHRTGTEAFF. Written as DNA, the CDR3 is TGTGCCAGCAGCTTCCATCGGACAGGGACTGAAGCTTTCTTT.

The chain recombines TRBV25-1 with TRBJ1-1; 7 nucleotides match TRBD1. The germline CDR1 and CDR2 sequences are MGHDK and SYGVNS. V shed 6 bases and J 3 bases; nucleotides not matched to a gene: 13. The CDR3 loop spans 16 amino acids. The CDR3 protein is CASSPRQGARDTEAFF. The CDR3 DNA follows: TGTGCCAGCAGCCCCAGACAGGGCGCCAGGGACACTGAAGCTTTCTTT.